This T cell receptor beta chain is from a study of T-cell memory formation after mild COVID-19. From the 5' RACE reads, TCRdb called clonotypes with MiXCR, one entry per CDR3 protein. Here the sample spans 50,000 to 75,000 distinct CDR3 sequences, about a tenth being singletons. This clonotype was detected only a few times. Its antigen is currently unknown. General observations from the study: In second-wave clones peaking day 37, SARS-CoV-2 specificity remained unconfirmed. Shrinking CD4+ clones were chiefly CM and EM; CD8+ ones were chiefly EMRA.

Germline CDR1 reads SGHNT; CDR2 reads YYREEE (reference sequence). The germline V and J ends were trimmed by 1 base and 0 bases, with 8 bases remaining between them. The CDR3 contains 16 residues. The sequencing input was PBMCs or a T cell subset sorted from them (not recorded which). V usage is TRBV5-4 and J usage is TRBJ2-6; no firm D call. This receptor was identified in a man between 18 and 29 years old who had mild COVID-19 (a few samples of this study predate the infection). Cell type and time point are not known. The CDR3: CASSLIGISGANVLTF. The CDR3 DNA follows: TGTGCCAGCAGCTTGATTGGGATCTCTGGGGCCAACGTCCTGACTTTC.